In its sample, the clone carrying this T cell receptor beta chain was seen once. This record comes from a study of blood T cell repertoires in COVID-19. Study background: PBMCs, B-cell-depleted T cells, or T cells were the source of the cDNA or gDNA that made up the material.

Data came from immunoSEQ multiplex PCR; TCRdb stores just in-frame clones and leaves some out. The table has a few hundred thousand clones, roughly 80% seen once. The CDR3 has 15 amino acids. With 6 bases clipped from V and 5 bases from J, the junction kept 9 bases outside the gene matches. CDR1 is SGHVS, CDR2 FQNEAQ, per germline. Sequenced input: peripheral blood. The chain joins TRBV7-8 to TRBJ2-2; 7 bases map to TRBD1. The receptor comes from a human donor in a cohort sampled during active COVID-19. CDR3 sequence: CASRDDRVRTGELFF. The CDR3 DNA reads TGTGCCAGCAGGGATGACAGGGTTAGGACCGGGGAGCTGTTTTTT. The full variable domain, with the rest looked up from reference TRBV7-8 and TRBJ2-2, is GAGVSQSPRYKVAKRGQDVALRCDPISGHVSLFWYQQALGQGPEFLTYFQNEAQLDKSGLPSDRFFAERPEGSVSTLKIQRTQQEDSAVYLCASRDDRVRTGELFFGEGSRLTVL.